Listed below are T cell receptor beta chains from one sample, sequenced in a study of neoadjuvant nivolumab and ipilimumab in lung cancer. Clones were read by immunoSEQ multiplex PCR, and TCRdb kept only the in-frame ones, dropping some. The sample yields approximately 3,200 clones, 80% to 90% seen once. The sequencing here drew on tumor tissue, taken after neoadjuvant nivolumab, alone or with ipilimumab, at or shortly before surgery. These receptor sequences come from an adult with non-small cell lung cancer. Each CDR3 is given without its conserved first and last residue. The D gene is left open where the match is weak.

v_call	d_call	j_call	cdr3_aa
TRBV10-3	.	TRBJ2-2	AISEIQAGTGELF
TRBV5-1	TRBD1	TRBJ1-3	ASSSDRASGNTIY
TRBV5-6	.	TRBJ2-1	ASSLGPLGSYNEQF
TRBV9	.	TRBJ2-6	ASEKGLISGANVLT
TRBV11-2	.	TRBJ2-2	ASSLDPPLAEFNTGELF
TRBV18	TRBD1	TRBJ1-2	ASSPGTEDGYT
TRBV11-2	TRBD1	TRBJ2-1	ASSPPGQGAYNEQF
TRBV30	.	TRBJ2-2	AWTLWGGPDTGELF
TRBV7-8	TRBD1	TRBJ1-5	ASSLADRGSYSNQPQH
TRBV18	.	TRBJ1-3	ASSPPLDSFAGNTIY
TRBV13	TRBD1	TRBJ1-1	ASSSPYRGLTEAF
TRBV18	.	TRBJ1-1	ASLVSGNTEAF
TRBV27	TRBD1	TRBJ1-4	ASSPQNRGGEKLF
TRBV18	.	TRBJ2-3	ASSRRGGAKADTQY
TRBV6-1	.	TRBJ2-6	ASSGGRVNYGANVLT
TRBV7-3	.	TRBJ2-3	ASSPRQGRGYTDTQY
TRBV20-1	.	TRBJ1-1	SAGLNTEAF